Sequencing of this T cell receptor (beta chain) was carried out in a study of blood T cell repertoires in COVID-19. Study-wide background: Samples representing acute and convalescent COVID-19 were sourced from the United States, Italy and Spain. T cells, B-cell-depleted T cells, or PBMCs supplied cDNA or gDNA.

The germline CDR1 and CDR2 sequences are MNHEY and SVGAGI. The ends were cut back, 6 bases at V and 2 bases at J, with 13 bases in the middle. The length of the CDR3 is 14 residues. This clone has a single count. In the study's own analysis: From reference gene primer amplification, estimates of nucleated cell counts were derived. Some clones are missing from TCRdb's copy, which holds only in-frame ones; the method was immunoSEQ multiplex PCR. V and J calls and clone size are as listed in that table; D and trimming were resolved from the DNA. The sample yields around 140,000 clones, over 75% seen once.

The chain couples TRBV6-5 to TRBJ1-1, with D uncertain. Sequenced material: peripheral blood. The clonotype originates from a human donor in a cohort sampled during active COVID-19. The chain's CDR3 is CASSPPGGNTEAFF. The CDR3 coding sequence is TGTGCCAGCAGCCCCCCCGGAGGTAACACTGAAGCTTTCTTT.